The entry below gives a single T cell receptor beta chain sequence along with its context. Its antigen remains unidentified. The sample holds no much larger clone one base away, and base qualities are not on file. The time point label here, explained by the study, means: patch test 1, 2 weeks after DPC sensitization. In light of the paper, this sample's treatment or condition label describes: therapeutic diphenylcyclopropenone sensitization with weekly scalp DPC. At every patch-test visit, the blood draw took place before the patch test was put on. Patients were considered eligible if aged 18 to 70, diagnosed with alopecia and deemed suitable for DPC therapy, and patients were excluded if pregnant. Total RNA was extracted from unfractionated whole blood collected in Tempus Blood RNA tubes. This entry belongs to a study of human T cells and chemical hapten exposure listed by TCRdb under 2021. Describing the broader study: For sensitization, 2% DPC in acetone was applied to an approximately 2 cm by approximately 2 cm area of upper inner arm skin. Throughout the study period of 20 to 25 weeks, patients also received therapeutic DPC doses to the scalp every week. Patch testing was done on the upper back using Finn chambers containing 0.01% DPC, and results were scored after 6 days according to International Contact Dermatitis Research Group standards. Alopecia areata with under or over 50% scalp involvement, alopecia totalis and alopecia universalis were represented in the patient cohort, which was mostly female. Libraries were combined into a pool for sequencing, and differences in TCR yield between samples came mainly from small differences in library volumes within the pool. The study tracked peripheral blood TCR repertoire changes in vivo during primary and secondary sensitization to the hapten diphenylcyclopropenone (DPC) in alopecia patients. Blood samples were taken from patients before sensitization (week 0) and at 2, 6 and about 24 weeks after DPC sensitization. Under 30 alopecia patients gave blood for TCR sequencing at one to four time points (pre-sensitization, 2, 6 and 24 weeks). The paper's findings and limits, for the study overall: All patients had alopecia, a presumed autoimmune disease, so their immune response might differ from that of healthy individuals. Compared with pre-sensitization or healthy control sets, expanded TCRs formed significantly more large CDR3 similarity clusters, which is consistent with antigen-driven responses. No change with DPC sensitization was found in the number of TCRs above 1 in 1000 frequency, and no evidence of global repertoire structure alterations was found. A positive correlation was found between the number of PT1 expanded TCRs and patch test score, with significance reached at thresholds 8, 16 and 32 but not 4. After repeated subsampling, changes were observed in the strength of the expansion versus patch-test correlation and in the threshold at which the correlation became significant.

The method was RACE. The run used a NextSeq 500. During library preparation, unique molecular identifiers were attached to individual cDNA molecules so that TCRs could be counted in a quantitative, reproducible way. Both TCR alpha and TCR beta chains were sequenced from each blood RNA sample. In the original analysis: A median of roughly 99,000 TCRs per sample was observed, with a range of roughly 20,000 to 750,000. The Decombinator software suite was used to annotate the V, J and CDR3 of the TCR reads. Every sample was subsampled to the same number of TCRs (28,000) for the PS versus PT1 abundance plots. TCRs were defined as expanded if absent before sensitization and observed at least eight times at the 2-week time point. TCRdb redid the processing of the public reads, applying fastp at Q25 and MiXCR, and retained in-frame beta chains. Every CDR3 protein is listed once, alongside the most common genes and DNA of its rows. The V and J calls were not made by the authors but by TCRdb's processing. The sample table lists fewer than 400,000 distinct CDR3 sequences, about 7% of them with a count of one. About 8% of the sample is taken by the ten largest.

Clipping removes 3 bases from V and 6 bases from J, with 7 as the unmatched junction base count. CDR3 length: 15 amino acids, cysteine to phenylalanine. Kept here is only the CDR3 DNA, which spans 45 bases and is read in frame from base 1. The sample in question was whole blood, obtained in connection with sensitization to the hapten diphenylcyclopropenone (DPC). This sequence was found in a woman aged 18-29 years with alopecia areata. Some clones in this sample may be carry-over from other donors' samples. The rearranged segments are TRBV12-3 or TRBV12-4 and TRBJ2-3; TRBD1 lines up with 9 middle nucleotides. The CDR3 in this case is CASSLGTGFLDTQYF. The DNA reads as follows: TGTGCCAGCAGTTTGGGGACAGGGTTTTTGGATACGCAGTATTTT.